These T cell receptor beta chains were read from a single sample in a study of tumor and adjacent non-tumor tissue in lung cancer. TCRdb re-derived calls from the multiplex PCR reads in MiXCR, one entry per CDR3 protein. The table includes fewer than 120,000 distinct CDR3 sequences, over 70% detected once. Sequencing used lung tumor tissue. All receptors come from a man in his 70s with non-small cell lung cancer. CDR3s include the opening cysteine and the closing phenylalanine or tryptophan. D genes are given only for firm matches. A row's size may be missing; if present it is once, few, many or a size class.

>TRBJ2-7|TRBV29-1|.|.
TGCAGCGTTGAAGATGGAGAAAGCGAGCACTACTTC
CSVEDGESEHYF
>TRBJ2-3|TRBV5-5|few|.
TGTGCCAGCAGCTTGCCAGGGATGGATACGCATTATTTT
CASSLPGMDTHYF
>TRBJ2-2|TRBV12-3/TRBV12-4|few|.
TGTGCCAGCACTGCTTACATCGGGGAACTGTTTTTT
CASTAYIGELFF
>TRBJ2-1|TRBV6-2/TRBV6-3|.|.
TGTGCCATCAACAGAGGCGGTTACTATGAGCAGTTTTTC
CAINRGGYYEQFF
>TRBJ1-2|TRBV29-1|once|TRBD1
TGCAGCGTACCCGGGACAGGGGACTATGGCTACACATTC
CSVPGTGDYGYTF
>TRBJ2-7|TRBV14|.|.
TGTGCCAGCAGCCAACAGAATCAGGGTCTCGAGCAGTATTTC
CASSQQNQGLEQYF
>TRBJ2-1|TRBV11-3|.|.
TGTGCCAGCAGCCTCCTAGGAACTAACGGGGGCTACAATGAGGTGTTCTTC
CASSLLGTNGGYNEVFF
>TRBJ1-1|TRBV12-3/TRBV12-4|.|TRBD1
TGTTCCAGCAGTTTATGTACAGGGGGCGCGTCTTTCTTT
CSSSLCTGGASFF
>TRBJ2-7|TRBV12-3/TRBV12-4|.|TRBD2
TGTGCCAGCAGTTTAGATTCTAGCGGGAACTATGAGCAGTACTTC
CASSLDSSGNYEQYF
>TRBJ1-2|TRBV12-3/TRBV12-4|once|.
TGTACCAACACCCTGGGAGATGGCTACATCTTC
CTNTLGDGYIF
>TRBJ2-5|TRBV6-5|.|.
TGTGCCGCCAGACGTACTAGATCCGAGACCCAGTACTTC
CAARRTRSETQYF
>TRBJ2-3|TRBV6-5|many|TRBD1
TGTGCCAGCAGCACTCCGGACAGGGGCACAGATACGCAGTATTTT
CASSTPDRGTDTQYF
>TRBJ1-2|TRBV11-1|.|.
TGTGCCAGCTGCTTATGCAGATATGGCTGCACCTTC
CASCLCRYGCTF
>TRBJ2-1|TRBV4-2|.|TRBD2
TGTGCCAGTAGCCAAGATGGACTAGTGGGAGTGAATGAGCAGTTCTTC
CASSQDGLVGVNEQFF
>TRBJ2-2|TRBV7-8|once|.
TGTGCCAGCTGTTTAGTTTCGGTCAACACCGGGGAGCTGTTTTTT
CASCLVSVNTGELFF
>TRBJ2-2|TRBV11-2|.|TRBD2
TGTGCCAGCAGCCCCCTAATGGGGGGGACCGGAGAGCTGTTTTTT
CASSPLMGGTGELFF
>TRBJ2-7|TRBV4-1|.|.
TGCTCCAGCATCCAAGAAAGTCGGCAGACCTACGAGCAGTACTTC
CSSIQESRQTYEQYF
>TRBJ2-3|TRBV11-2|.|TRBD2
TGTGCCAGCAGTTTAATATCGCGCCTAGCGGGGGGGGCTAACACAGATACGCAGTATTTT
CASSLISRLAGGANTDTQYF
>TRBJ1-1|TRBV11-2|.|TRBD1
TGTGCCGACAGCTTACCCGGGACAGGGAACACTGAAACTTTCTTT
CADSLPGTGNTETFF
>TRBJ2-3|TRBV6-2/TRBV6-3|.|.
TGTACCGGCAGTTACCTGGCCCCGCAGACAGATACGCAGTATTTT
CTGSYLAPQTDTQYF
>TRBJ1-4|TRBV11-2|.|.
TGTGCCAGCAGCTTACGGCAGACTAATGAAAAACTGTTTTTT
CASSLRQTNEKLFF
>TRBJ1-4|TRBV2|.|.
TGTGCCAGCACAACAGGGACATCATGGGATGAAAAACCGTTTTTT
CASTTGTSWDEKPFF
>TRBJ1-1|TRBV29-1|.|.
TGCAGCGCCAGACCGGGGAACACTGAAGCTATTTTT
CSARPGNTEAIF
>TRBJ2-2|TRBV4-1|once|.
TGTGCCAACATCCTCGGACAGGGAGGGAGCGGGGAGCTGTTTTTT
CANILGQGGSGELFF
>TRBJ2-3|TRBV29-1|.|TRBD2
TGCAACGCAAACCCGACTAGCGGGAGCAGAGATACGCAGTATTTT
CNANPTSGSRDTQYF
>TRBJ2-1|TRBV4-1|.|.
TGCGCCAGCGGCCTTACCCAATCGGGACCTTTGAGAAAAGAGCAGTTCTTC
CASGLTQSGPLRKEQFF
>TRBJ1-5|TRBV5-1|.|.
TGCGTCAGCTGCCAACGGACGTATGGGAGCAATCAGCCCCAGCATTTT
CVSCQRTYGSNQPQHF
>TRBJ1-1|TRBV6-6|medium-sized|.
TGTGCCAGCAGTTCGGTGGGATTAAACACTGAAGCTTTCTTT
CASSSVGLNTEAFF
>TRBJ2-5|TRBV10-2|.|.
TGCACCAGCAGCAACAGGAGTAATACCCACTACTTC
CTSSNRSNTHYF
>TRBJ2-3|TRBV20-1|.|TRBD2
TGCAGTACCGCCTACCACCGGGGGGGGCGAGGCACAGATACGCAGTATTTT
CSTAYHRGGRGTDTQYF
>TRBJ1-5|TRBV28|.|.
TGTGCCAGCTGTCCCTCGACGGACGGCAATCAGCCCCAACATTTT
CASCPSTDGNQPQHF
>TRBJ2-1|TRBV5-1|many|.
TGCGCCAGCAGCTTGGAGGGACGAAAGGAGGGAGAGCAGTTCTTC
CASSLEGRKEGEQFF
>TRBJ2-7|TRBV11-2|.|.
TGTGCCAGCAGCCTATGGACCGAGCTCGAGCACTACTTC
CASSLWTELEHYF
>TRBJ1-5|TRBV6-2/TRBV6-3|.|.
TGTGCCAGCAGTTACCGCCAAGGGGGGGATTTCAATCAGCCCCAGCATTTT
CASSYRQGGDFNQPQHF
>TRBJ1-1|TRBV29-1|.|TRBD1
TGCAGTGCAATACAGGGGGCGAGGTATGAAGCTTTCTTT
CSAIQGARYEAFF
>TRBJ2-1|TRBV29-1|once|TRBD2
TGCAGCGTCGGACTAGCGGGAGGCTACAATAAACACTTCTTC
CSVGLAGGYNKHFF
>TRBJ2-1|TRBV6-2/TRBV6-3|.|.
TGCGCCAGCAGTTACGGTCAGGAGTACAGTGAGCAGTTCTTC
CASSYGQEYSEQFF
>TRBJ2-5|TRBV20-1|.|TRBD2
TGCAGTGCTTCCTCTAGCGGCCAAGAGACCCAGTACTTC
CSASSSGQETQYF
>TRBJ2-5|TRBV28|few|TRBD2
TGTGCCAGCAGTTTACTTGGCCTCCAGATTAGCGGGAGAGGGGAAGAGACCCAGTACTTC
CASSLLGLQISGRGEETQYF